The 6 T cell receptor beta chains listed next were all sequenced from one sample in a study of shared clonotypes between healthy human individuals. Generated by immunoSEQ multiplex PCR, the TCRdb table keeps only in-frame clones and is missing some. The sample carries around 530,000 clones, around 81% recorded once. The sequenced sample consisted of PBMCs. The receptors shown here come from a woman between 40 and 50 years old in good health. Some clones in this sample may be carry-over from other donors' samples.

The V call is TRBV6-5, the J call TRBJ2-7; tentative D call: TRBD2 (6 bases). The germline gives CDR1 MNHEY, CDR2 SVGAGI. The CDR3 runs 12 residues. Trimming removed 5 bases from V and 3 bases from J, with 8 bases in between. The CDR3 reads CASSRTIYEQYF. The CDR3 DNA reads TGTGCCAGCAGTCGGACTATCTACGAGCAGTACTTC.

The chain links TRBV29-1 to TRBJ2-3; 8 bases align to TRBD2. V gave up 7 bases and J gave up 4 bases; unmatched junction bases: 10. Per germline, CDR1 SQVTM and CDR2 ANQGSEA. The CDR3 contains 14 residues. The CDR3 sequence is CSATGTGGSDTQYF. As DNA, the CDR3 is TGCAGCGCTACCGGGACGGGGGGGTCAGATACGCAGTATTTT.

V and J are TRBV6-1 and TRBJ1-5; D ambiguous. The CDR3 spans 11 residues. CDR1 MNHNS and CDR2 SASEGT come from the germline V gene. V lost 8 bases, J lost 0 bases, and 2 bases lay in between. The CDR3 DNA follows: TGTGCCAGCCATAGCAATCAGCCCCAGCATTTT. Its translation: CASHSNQPQHF.

This clone was counted a few times. The chain employs TRBV7-9 and TRBJ2-7; TRBD1 agrees at 7 bases. The ends lost 5 bases at V and 1 base at J; junction bases unmatched: 5. There are 14 residues in the CDR3. CDR1 SEHNR and CDR2 FQNEAQ come from the germline V gene (reference sequence). CDR3 in amino acids: CASSKDRTSYEQYF. CDR3 DNA: TGTGCCAGCAGCAAGGACAGGACTTCCTACGAGCAGTACTTC.

The V and J genes are TRBV18 and TRBJ2-6; no clear D gene. Trimming stripped 2 bases from V and 0 bases from J, with 8 bases between. CDR1 is KGHSH, CDR2 LQKENI, per germline. The CDR3 extends over 16 amino acids. As DNA, the CDR3 is TGTGCCAGCTCACCATCCCAAAGCTCTGGGGCCAACGTCCTGACTTTC. Residues: CASSPSQSSGANVLTF.

The chain carries TRBV5-6 and TRBJ2-7; the D call may be TRBD1 or TRBD2 (5 bases each). CDR1 SGHDT and CDR2 YYEEEE come from the germline V gene. The CDR3 has 12 amino acids. The germline V and J ends were trimmed by 4 bases and 3 bases, with 8 bases remaining between them. CDR3 residues: CASSRGLYEQYF. The CDR3 region has the DNA TGTGCCAGCAGCCGGGGCCTCTACGAGCAGTACTTC.